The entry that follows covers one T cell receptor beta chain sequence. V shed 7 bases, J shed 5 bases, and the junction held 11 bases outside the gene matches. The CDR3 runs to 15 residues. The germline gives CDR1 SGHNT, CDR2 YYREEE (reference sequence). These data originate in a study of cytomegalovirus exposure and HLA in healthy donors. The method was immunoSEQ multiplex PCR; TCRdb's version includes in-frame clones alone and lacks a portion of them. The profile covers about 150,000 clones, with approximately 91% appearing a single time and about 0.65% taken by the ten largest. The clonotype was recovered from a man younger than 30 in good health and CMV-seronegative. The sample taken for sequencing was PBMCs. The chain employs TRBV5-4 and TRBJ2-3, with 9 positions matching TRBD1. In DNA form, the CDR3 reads TGTGCCAGCCTCCCCACAGGGGGCGGTTTAGATACGCAGTATTTT. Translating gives CASLPTGGGLDTQYF.